Listed below are T cell receptor beta chains from one sample, sequenced in a study of T cells after yellow fever vaccination. In TCRdb, the 5' RACE reads were re-called with MiXCR into one record per CDR3 protein. The sample shows hundreds of thousands of distinct CDR3 sequences, under 7.5% of them seen only once. The sample in question was PBMCs, obtained 5 days after the yellow fever booster vaccination. These receptors all come from a man under 40 who received the YFV17D yellow fever vaccine. Each CDR3 is given without its conserved first and last residue.

TRBV5-4,TRBJ2-2,ASSKPGLQSTGELF
TRBV7-9,TRBJ2-1,ASSSAFAGRRYNEQF
TRBV11-2,TRBJ2-5,ASSKTDSQETQY
TRBV15,TRBJ1-1,ATSRAQGNTEAF
TRBV7-9,TRBJ2-5,ASSLRYQGRETQY
TRBV7-9,TRBJ1-1,ASSLATGYTEAF
TRBV27,TRBJ1-2,ASSTSRQLHYYGYT
TRBV5-5,TRBJ2-2,ASSLRTGFSGELF
TRBV20-1,TRBJ2-1,SASELAGVDEQF
TRBV20-1,TRBJ1-1,SAPGMGNTEAF
TRBV2,TRBJ2-3,ASSPTGRLDTQY
TRBV7-9,TRBJ1-5,ASSLMSQPQH
TRBV7-2,TRBJ2-7,ASSLVPREGRGWY
TRBV7-2,TRBJ1-4,ASSRVPDPGEKLF
TRBV11-2,TRBJ2-7,ASSASFSPGLAFAYEQY
TRBV11-2,TRBJ2-3,ASSLMSGSRNKDTQY
TRBV20-1,TRBJ2-5,SAQDRVHETQY
TRBV20-1,TRBJ2-1,SARRGLVNAEQF
TRBV4-3,TRBJ2-7,ASSQDSIKGVKY
TRBV1,TRBJ2-7,TSHSGSAGSSYEQY
TRBV19,TRBJ2-7,ASRPGGSYEQY
TRBV19,TRBJ1-4,ASSRTRTGGNEKLF
TRBV18,TRBJ2-1,ASSPFSGMGAYNEQF
TRBV7-2,TRBJ2-1,ATGASGRNEQF
TRBV7-2,TRBJ2-7,ASSSGRGTEQY
TRBV20-1,TRBJ1-4,SASIVQGRKLF
TRBV27,TRBJ2-1,ASSRLAGGKYNEQF
TRBV7-2,TRBJ2-3,ASSPYRTLSHTDTQY
TRBV12-3/TRBV12-4,TRBJ2-1,ASSFGLAGYNEQF
TRBV20-1,TRBJ2-6,SAGPQGAGANVLT
TRBV10-3,TRBJ2-2,ALRDEGPGELF
TRBV6-6,TRBJ2-5,ASIRQIEETQY
TRBV24-1,TRBJ2-1,ATSEEYSYNEQF
TRBV20-1,TRBJ2-3,SARAGGGTDTQY
TRBV5-1,TRBJ2-1,ASSLTTSSYNEQF
TRBV29-1,TRBJ1-1,SVEEGARNTEAF
TRBV6-5,TRBJ2-2,ASSYHRDVGELF
TRBV20-1,TRBJ2-3,SAASPSGITDTQY
TRBV20-1,TRBJ2-5,SSSTEETQY
TRBV7-6,TRBJ2-3,ASSGEAGGVRQY
TRBV2,TRBJ1-3,ASSEHQTGNTIY
TRBV6-5,TRBJ2-2,ASSYWGRMNTGELF
TRBV29-1,TRBJ2-3,SVAPTSASDTQY
TRBV19,TRBJ1-4,ASSIGWTNEKLF
TRBV24-1,TRBJ2-1,ATSDSKTSGSLFNEQF
TRBV4-3,TRBJ2-7,ASSQDPVAYEQY
TRBV5-5,TRBJ2-2,ASSSGVHCGELF
TRBV29-1,TRBJ2-1,SVEFGRYNEQF
TRBV29-1,TRBJ2-7,SAGTGAYEQY
TRBV27,TRBJ1-6,ASKTAIFYNSPLH
TRBV24-1,TRBJ2-5,ATSGPTGVETQY
TRBV20-1,TRBJ2-7,SARDWTDYYEQY
TRBV7-9,TRBJ2-2,ASSLVQLF
TRBV5-4,TRBJ2-7,ASSQASGTFSYEQY
TRBV5-4,TRBJ2-5,ASKWTGGETQY
TRBV7-2,TRBJ2-5,ASSLSLAGPQETQY
TRBV20-1,TRBJ2-2,SARDPLAGGGTGELF